The clone carrying this TCR beta chain was counted a single time. This specimen belongs to a study of OX40 agonist ivuxolimab in advanced cancers. TCRdb keeps only in-frame clones here, not all; method: immunoSEQ multiplex PCR. The data contain 54,000 or so clones, approximately 80% of them seen just once; the ten biggest clones take up approximately 4.4%. Germline CDR1 and CDR2: SNHLY and FYNNEI. This CDR3 has 13 amino acids. Deletions cut 1 base from V and 7 bases from J, with 7 bases between. Peripheral blood came from all dose cohorts at three timepoints. The sequencing used CD4+ or CD8+ T cells sorted from blood, collected in a trial of the OX40 agonist ivuxolimab. The clonotype comes from an adult with an advanced solid tumor such as melanoma, head and neck, liver or kidney cancer. The chain combines TRBV2 with TRBJ1-4; D may be TRBD1 (6 bases). Here the CDR3 reads CASSEVRGEKLFF. DNA of the CDR3: TGTGCCAGCAGTGAAGTCAGGGGTGAAAAACTGTTTTTT. Full variable domain (missing parts from reference TRBV2 and TRBJ1-4): EPEVTQTPSHQVTQMGQEVILRCVPISNHLYFYWYRQILGQKVEFLVSFYNNEISEKSEIFDDQFSVERPDGSNFTLKIRSTKLEDSAMYFCASSEVRGEKLFFGSGTQLSVL.